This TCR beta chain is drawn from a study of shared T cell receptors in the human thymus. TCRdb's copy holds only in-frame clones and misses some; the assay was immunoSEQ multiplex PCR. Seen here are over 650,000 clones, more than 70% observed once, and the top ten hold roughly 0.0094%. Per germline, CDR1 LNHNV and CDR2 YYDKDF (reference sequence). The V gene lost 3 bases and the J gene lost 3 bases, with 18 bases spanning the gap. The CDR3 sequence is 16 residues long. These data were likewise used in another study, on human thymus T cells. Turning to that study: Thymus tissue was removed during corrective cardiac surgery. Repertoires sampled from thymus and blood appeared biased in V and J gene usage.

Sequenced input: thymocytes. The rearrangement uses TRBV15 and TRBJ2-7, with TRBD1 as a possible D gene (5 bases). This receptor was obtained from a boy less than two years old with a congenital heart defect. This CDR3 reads CATSSDRPLHYYEQYF. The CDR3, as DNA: TGTGCCACCAGCAGTGACAGACCCTTACACTACTACGAGCAGTACTTC.